The source of this T cell receptor (beta chain) is a study of blood T cells in healthy people across ages. The CDR3 has 13 amino acids. Germline assignment: CDR1 MDHEN and CDR2 SYDVKM. V was clipped by 4 bases and J by 3 bases, with 9 bases between them. Then a second PCR, running roughly 7 to 11 cycles, was carried out with a sample-barcoded 5' primer and a J-beta primer mix. All samples gave at least 2.5 million CDR3-containing paired-end reads. Each CDR3 protein gets one entry after TCRdb re-called the 5' RACE reads with MiXCR. The sample has approximately 360,000 distinct CDR3 sequences; over 45% are singletons.

Sequencing was done on a sample of blood. This receptor was taken from a man aged 60 to 75 in good health. The chain combines TRBV28 with TRBJ1-1; D remains unclear. In nucleotides, the CDR3 is TGTGCCAGCAGTTCCGGGGAGGACACTGAAGCTTTCTTT. It yields the protein CASSSGEDTEAFF.